The 14 T cell receptor beta chains in this list originate from one sample, sequenced in a study of identical twins. TCRdb used MiXCR to reprocess the 5' RACE reads, holding one entry per CDR3 protein. The table includes hundreds of thousands of distinct CDR3 sequences, roughly an eighth detected once. The sample also formed part of further work on yellow fever vaccine responses in identical twins.

Sequenced sample: CD8+ T cells sorted from blood. These receptor sequences come from a woman younger than 30 in good health.

This clonotype was seen only a few times. J is TRBJ2-1 and V is TRBV7-3, with 7 positions matching TRBD2. This CDR3 spans 16 amino acids. The germline gives CDR1 SGHTA, CDR2 FQGTGA. The ends lost 5 bases at V and 1 base at J; junction bases unmatched: 8. In DNA form, the CDR3 reads TGTGCCAGCAGCCTAATACTAGCGAGTTCCTACAATGAGCAGTTCTTC. Translating gives CASSLILASSYNEQFF.

This clonotype has just a few counts. This rearrangement joins TRBV27 to TRBJ1-1, with D perhaps TRBD1 (5 bases). There are 13 residues in the CDR3. Looked up from germline, CDR1 is MNHEY and CDR2 is SMNVEV (reference sequence). V was clipped by 3 bases and J by 6 bases, with 11 bases between them. CDR3 sequence: CASSFGGDAEAFF. CDR3 sequence (DNA): TGTGCCAGCAGTTTCGGGGGGGATGCTGAAGCTTTCTTT.

The J gene is TRBJ2-3, the V gene TRBV9; 10 nucleotides align to TRBD2. V was pared by 4 bases and J by 2 bases, with 7 bases of the junction left unmatched. Germline assignment: CDR1 SGDLS and CDR2 YYNGEE. CDR3 size: 16 residues. The CDR3 DNA reads as TGTGCCAGCAGCCCCCGGACTAGCGGAGACACAGATACGCAGTATTTT. Translated: CASSPRTSGDTDTQYF.

This clonotype was counted between two and nine times. The chain has TRBV2 and TRBJ2-5, with 9 bases matching TRBD2. The J segment lost 3 bases and the V segment lost 5 bases, leaving 4 bases of the junction unmatched. Germline CDR1 reads SNHLY; CDR2 reads FYNNEI. The CDR3 is 14 amino acids. This CDR3 reads CASSQVAGEETQYF. The CDR3 DNA reads TGTGCCAGCAGTCAAGTAGCGGGAGAAGAGACCCAGTACTTC. The full variable domain, rest sourced from reference TRBV2 and TRBJ2-5, is EPEVTQTPSHQVTQMGQEVILRCVPISNHLYFYWYRQILGQKVEFLVSFYNNEISEKSEIFDDQFSVERPDGSNFTLKIRSTKLEDSAMYFCASSQVAGEETQYFGPGTRLLVL.

The chain uses TRBV11-1 and TRBJ2-1; D unclear. The V gene lost 2 bases and the J gene lost 0 bases, with 5 bases spanning the gap. This CDR3 has 14 amino acids. Looked up from germline, CDR1 is SGHAT and CDR2 is FQDESV (reference sequence). The CDR3, as DNA: TGTGCCAGCAGCTTACACAGCTCCTACAATGAGCAGTTCTTC. Encoded protein: CASSLHSSYNEQFF.

This sequence joins TRBV9 and TRBJ1-1; D is undetermined. CDR3 size: 16 residues. The V and J ends lost 1 base and 4 bases respectively, with 17 bases between them. Germline V gene data show CDR1 as SGDLS and CDR2 as YYNGEE. The CDR3: CASSVNPYEAGTEAFF. The CDR3 DNA follows: TGTGCCAGCAGCGTAAACCCTTACGAGGCGGGCACTGAAGCTTTCTTT.

Only a few counts were recorded for this clonotype. The CDR3 loop is CASEEGTGTEAFF. The DNA of the CDR3 is TGCGCCAGCGAAGAGGGAACCGGCACTGAAGCTTTCTTT. The chain uses TRBV10-2 and TRBJ1-1; D gene unclear. CDR3 length: 13 residues. Trimming took 8 bases from V and 4 from J, leaving 14 bases between them. In germline, CDR1 is WSHSY, CDR2 SAAADI.

V gene TRBV29-1 combines with J gene TRBJ2-1; 8 bases fit TRBD2. V lost 4 bases to trimming and J lost 8 bases; unmatched junction nucleotides: 4. The CDR3 has 12 residues. Germline V gene data show CDR1 as SQVTM and CDR2 as ANQGSEA. CDR3 sequence (DNA): TGCAGCGTTGGGGGACTAGTGGATGAGCAGTTCTTC. This sequence encodes CSVGGLVDEQFF.

This clonotype showed up many times. This chain connects TRBV12-3 or TRBV12-4 to TRBJ2-2, with D possibly being TRBD1 or TRBD2 (6 bases each). The CDR3 loop spans 12 amino acids. V lost 6 bases and J lost 9, with 11 bases in between. CDR3 coding DNA: TGTGCCAGCAGCCAAGGGGGGCGGGAGCTGTTTTTT. Translating gives CASSQGGRELFF.

The chain recombines TRBV2 with TRBJ2-1; tentative D call: TRBD2 (5 bases). Germline V gene sequence: CDR1 SNHLY, CDR2 FYNNEI. The CDR3 is made up of 16 amino acids. Trimming left V 2 bases short and J 0 bases short, with 11 bases between. The CDR3 region is CASSEHGKSSYNEQFF. The CDR3 nucleotides are TGTGCCAGCAGTGAACACGGGAAGAGCTCCTACAATGAGCAGTTCTTC.

This clonotype was found a few times. The rearrangement uses TRBV13 and TRBJ2-2; no definite D call. Germline loops: CDR1 PRHDT, CDR2 FYEKMQ (reference sequence). The V gene lost 5 bases and the J gene lost 6 bases, with 7 bases spanning the gap. This CDR3 is 12 amino acids long. CDR3 region: CASSTGPGELFF. CDR3 DNA sequence: TGTGCCAGCAGCACTGGGCCCGGGGAGCTGTTTTTT.

This chain links TRBV10-3 with TRBJ2-7; 8 bases are shared with TRBD2. The CDR3 loop spans 15 amino acids. Germline V gene sequence: CDR1 ENHRY, CDR2 SYGVKD. V lost 11 bases and J lost 4; bases outside the gene matches: 16. The CDR3 reads CAVGLRAGAKYEQYF. CDR3 DNA sequence: TGTGCCGTCGGCTTAAGAGCGGGAGCAAAGTACGAGCAGTACTTC.

Only a few counts were recorded for this clonotype. The chain joins TRBV13 to TRBJ2-7, with 11 bases that match TRBD1. CDR1 is PRHDT and CDR2 is FYEKMQ in the germline V gene (reference sequence). Trimming took 1 base from V and 9 from J; bases not matched to a gene: 5. CDR3 length equals 14 residues. CDR3 sequence: CASSLEGQGGSQYV. The CDR3 DNA sequence: TGTGCCAGCAGCTTAGAGGGACAGGGGGGGTCGCAGTACGTC.

The genes are TRBV15 and TRBJ2-1; D is unresolved. The germline V gene has CDR1 LNHNV and CDR2 YYDKDF (reference sequence). V was shortened by 0 bases and J by 7 bases, with 7 bases between the two germline ends. The CDR3 consists of 13 residues. The CDR3 sequence is CATSRDSWNEQFF. DNA of the CDR3: TGTGCCACCAGCAGAGATAGTTGGAATGAGCAGTTCTTC. The full variable domain, its missing parts supplied by reference TRBV15 and TRBJ2-1, is DAMVIQNPRYQVTQFGKPVTLSCSQTLNHNVMYWYQQKSSQAPKLLFHYYDKDFNNEADTPDNFQSRRPNTSFCFLDIRSPGLGDTAMYLCATSRDSWNEQFFGPGTRLTVL.